Shown below are 22 T cell receptor beta chains from a single sample sequenced in a study of control samples from healthy donors and cancer patients. Profiling relied on immunoSEQ multiplex PCR, and the TCRdb table lists in-frame clones only, not all of them. The repertoire includes 20,000 to 30,000 clones, 85% of them detected once, and roughly 6.3% sits in the top ten. Sequencing input: PBMCs. Source of these receptors: a woman aged 60-75 years with head and neck cancer.

This CDR3 reads CASYPGQGMYTEAFF. The DNA for the CDR3 is TGTGCCAGTTATCCGGGACAGGGGATGTACACTGAAGCTTTCTTT. The rearrangement links TRBV19 to TRBJ1-1; TRBD1 matches 10 bases. CDR1 is LNHDA and CDR2 is SQIVND in the germline V gene (reference sequence). The CDR3 has 15 residues. The junction had 9 bases not matched to a gene; V was cut back by 8 bases and J by 3 bases.

V usage is TRBV19 and J usage is TRBJ2-7; D gene unclear. In germline, CDR1 is LNHDA, CDR2 SQIVND (reference sequence). Trimming removed 2 bases at V and 6 bases at J, with 17 bases between. The CDR3 contains 15 residues. CDR3 residues: CASSIRPWARLEQYF. CDR3 nucleotide sequence: TGTGCCAGTAGTATACGCCCGTGGGCTAGACTCGAGCAGTACTTC.

The chain couples TRBV5-1 to TRBJ2-3, with D unresolved. Germline CDR1 reads SGHRS; CDR2 reads YFSETQ. The CDR3 covers 15 residues. Trimming shortened V by 3 bases and J by 1 base, and 12 bases separated the two germline ends. CDR3 in amino acids: CASSSPHGGTDTQYF. The DNA for the CDR3 is TGCGCCAGCAGCTCGCCCCATGGAGGCACAGATACGCAGTATTTT.

The chain recombines TRBV4-3 with TRBJ2-5; possible D gene TRBD1, 5 bases. Trimming took off 1 base at V and 3 bases at J, with 21 bases between the two ends. Germline CDR1 reads LGHNA; CDR2 reads YSLEER. This CDR3 has 18 amino acids. CDR3 DNA sequence: TGCGCCAGCAGCCAAGGAAATCCAGGGCCAAACCGGAAAGAGACCCAGTACTTC. This sequence encodes CASSQGNPGPNRKETQYF.

The CDR3 region is CASSSRQESYEQYF. The DNA of the CDR3 is TGTGCCAGCAGTTCCAGACAGGAATCCTACGAGCAGTACTTC. V gene TRBV6-2 or TRBV6-3 combines with J gene TRBJ2-7; possibly TRBD1 for D (6 bases). Trimming removed 4 bases at V and 1 base at J, with 11 bases between. CDR1 is MNHEY, CDR2 SVGEGT, per germline. The CDR3 is 14 amino acids.

J is TRBJ1-1 and V is TRBV11-3; D call uncertain. Trimming shortened V by 1 base and J by 0 bases, and 6 bases separated the two germline ends. The CDR3 spans 14 residues. CDR1 is SGHNT and CDR2 is YENEEA in the germline V gene. The CDR3 loop is CASSLAGVNTEAFF. The CDR3 nucleotides are TGTGCCAGCAGCTTAGCCGGGGTGAACACTGAAGCTTTCTTT.

This clone was found a few times. The chain combines TRBV2 with TRBJ1-6; 10 bases agree with TRBD1. The CDR3 sequence is 15 residues long. The V segment lost 7 bases and the J segment 9 bases; nucleotides outside the gene matches: 9. Germline V gene sequence: CDR1 SNHLY, CDR2 FYNNEI. The CDR3 loop is CASTVGTGVFSPLHF. In DNA form, the CDR3 reads TGTGCCAGCACTGTCGGGACAGGGGTTTTTTCACCCCTCCACTTT.

This sequence joins TRBV7-2 and TRBJ2-3, with 13 bases identical to TRBD2. This CDR3 spans 16 amino acids. J lost 1 base, V lost 5 bases, and 3 bases had no gene match. Germline assignment: CDR1 SGHTA and CDR2 FQGNSA. The CDR3 DNA is TGTGCCAGCAGCCGCGGACTAGCGGGAGGCACAGATACGCAGTATTTT. It encodes CASSRGLAGGTDTQYF. The full variable domain, completed using reference TRBV7-2 and TRBJ2-3, is GAGVSQSPSNKVTEKGKDVELRCDPISGHTALYWYRQSLGQGLEFLIYFQGNSAPDKSGLPSDRFSAERTGGSVSTLTIQRTQQEDSAVYLCASSRGLAGGTDTQYFGPGTRLTVL.

The J gene is TRBJ2-5, the V gene TRBV4-1; D not resolved. Trimming stripped 6 bases from V and 2 bases from J, with 13 bases between. The CDR3 spans 14 residues. CDR1 and CDR2 (germline): MGHRA, YSYEKL. The CDR3, as DNA: TGCGCCAGCAGTCCATACGACTCTCAAGAGACCCAGTACTTC. Translating it yields CASSPYDSQETQYF.

The chain is built from TRBV7-2 and TRBJ1-1, with 8 bases identical to TRBD1. The CDR3 has 16 residues. From germline, CDR1 is SGHTA and CDR2 FQGNSA. J was trimmed by 1 base and V by 0 bases; bases with no gene match: 4. This CDR3 reads CASSLAGQGANTEAFF. DNA of the CDR3: TGTGCCAGCAGCTTAGCGGGTCAGGGGGCGAACACTGAAGCTTTCTTT.

This chain uses TRBV3-1 (or the pseudogene TRBV3-2) with TRBJ1-1; TRBD1 matches at 7 bases. The CDR3 totals 12 residues. Germline V gene sequence: CDR1 LGHDT, CDR2 YNNKEL (reference sequence). Trimming took 6 bases from V and 3 from J; bases not matched to a gene: 1. Here the CDR3 DNA reads TGTGCCAGCAGAACAGGGGACACTGAAGCTTTCTTT. This codes for CASRTGDTEAFF.

The chain combines TRBV29-1 with TRBJ1-5; D not resolved. There are 14 residues in the CDR3. Germline CDR1 SQVTM, CDR2 ANQGSEA. Trimming cost V 4 bases and J 6 bases, with 16 bases left between them. CDR3 protein: CSVVDSSPGQPQHF. CDR3 sequence (DNA): TGCAGCGTTGTTGACTCTAGTCCTGGTCAGCCCCAGCATTTT.

The V call is TRBV10-3, the J call TRBJ2-1; 10 nucleotides agree with TRBD2. With V trimmed by 7 bases and J by 5 bases, 11 bases remained unmatched. The germline V gene encodes CDR1 ENHRY and CDR2 SYGVKD. This CDR3 has 16 amino acids. The chain's CDR3 is CAITRLPSGGNNEQFF. The CDR3 DNA is TGTGCCATCACCCGACTTCCTAGCGGGGGTAACAATGAGCAGTTCTTC.

This clone has a single count. The V gene is TRBV2, the J gene TRBJ2-7, with 7 bases aligning to TRBD1. V shed 5 bases and J 1 base; nucleotides not matched to a gene: 5. The CDR3 has 14 residues. CDR1 SNHLY and CDR2 FYNNEI come from the germline V gene. CDR3 sequence: CASSLQGFSYEQYF. The CDR3 coding sequence is TGTGCCAGCAGTTTACAGGGGTTTTCCTACGAGCAGTACTTC. Drawing the rest from reference TRBV2 and TRBJ2-7, the complete variable domain is EPEVTQTPSHQVTQMGQEVILRCVPISNHLYFYWYRQILGQKVEFLVSFYNNEISEKSEIFDDQFSVERPDGSNFTLKIRSTKLEDSAMYFCASSLQGFSYEQYFGPGTRLTVT.

By frequency in the sample, this clone is medium-sized. The chain links TRBV4-2 to TRBJ1-1, with D possibly being TRBD1 (5 bases). From germline, CDR1 is LGHNA and CDR2 YNFKEQ. This CDR3 is built from 18 residues. V was shortened by 3 bases and J by 0 bases, with 20 bases between the two germline ends. The CDR3 DNA follows: TGTGCCAGCAGCCAGGAAAACCACCGACAGAGCCTGAACACTGAAGCTTTCTTT. It translates to CASSQENHRQSLNTEAFF.

The V call is TRBV19, the J call TRBJ2-7, with D possibly TRBD2 on 6 matching bases. The CDR3 runs 15 residues. V was pared by 5 bases and J by 5 bases, with 19 bases between. Germline CDR1 LNHDA, CDR2 SQIVND (reference sequence). CDR3 protein: CASSLNRAGRNEQYF. CDR3 bases: TGTGCCAGTAGTCTAAACCGGGCAGGGAGGAACGAGCAGTACTTC.

This chain uses TRBV7-2 with TRBJ2-7, with 7 bases lining up with TRBD1. The junction had 8 bases not matched to a gene; V was cut back by 1 base and J by 2 bases. CDR3 length equals 16 residues. Per the germline V gene, CDR1 is SGHTA and CDR2 is FQGNSA. The CDR3 DNA sequence: TGTGCCAGCAGCTTAGTCGGTGGGCAGGGGGCCTACGAGCAGTACTTC. Amino acids: CASSLVGGQGAYEQYF.

The rearrangement links TRBV30 to TRBJ1-1; D call uncertain. The CDR3 consists of 13 residues. CDR1 and CDR2 from the germline V gene are GTSNPN and SVGIG (reference sequence). V lost 8 bases and J 0 bases, leaving 13 bases between the germline ends. The CDR3 protein is CALGRSMNTEAFF. The CDR3 DNA is TGTGCCCTGGGGAGGTCGATGAACACTGAAGCTTTCTTT.

CDR3 bases: TGTGCCAGCAGCCAGGTCCCGGGACAGGGCACAGATACGCAGTATTTT. Translating it yields CASSQVPGQGTDTQYF. V and J are TRBV28 and TRBJ2-3; 8 bases are shared with TRBD1. Germline V CDR1 and CDR2: MDHEN, SYDVKM. Trimming removed 6 bases from V and 1 base from J; junction bases left unmatched: 9. This CDR3 comprises 16 residues.

J is TRBJ2-3 and V is TRBV5-4, with TRBD2 identical over 10 bases. This CDR3 comprises 14 residues. Germline trimming cut 4 bases from V and 8 bases from J; bases unmatched to any gene: 7. Per germline, CDR1 SGHNT and CDR2 YYREEE (reference sequence). The CDR3 here is CASSPLAGEGTQYF. The CDR3 region has the DNA TGTGCCAGCAGCCCTCTAGCGGGAGAGGGTACGCAGTATTTT. Full variable domain (missing parts from reference TRBV5-4 and TRBJ2-3): ETGVTQSPTHLIKTRGQQVTLRCSSQSGHNTVSWYQQALGQGPQFIFQYYREEENGRGNFPPRFSGLQFPNYSSELNVNALELDDSALYLCASSPLAGEGTQYFGPGTRLTVL.

The chain recombines TRBV2 with TRBJ1-6; TRBD1 agrees at 9 bases. CDR1 is SNHLY, CDR2 FYNNEI, per germline. The CDR3 consists of 14 residues. J gave up 7 bases and V 7 bases, and 5 bases lay outside the gene matches. This chain's CDR3 is CASKPTGGNSPLHF. CDR3 sequence (DNA): TGTGCCAGCAAACCGACAGGGGGGAATTCACCCCTCCACTTT.

The chain combines TRBV4-1 with TRBJ2-2; the match to TRBD2 covers 13 bases. Germline trimming cut 1 base from V and 2 bases from J; bases unmatched to any gene: 7. Germline loops: CDR1 MGHRA, CDR2 YSYEKL. The CDR3 loop spans 19 amino acids. CDR3: CASSQAQGLAGTNTGELFF. The CDR3 nucleotides are TGCGCCAGCAGCCAAGCCCAGGGACTAGCGGGAACAAACACCGGGGAGCTGTTTTTT.